These 12 T cell receptor beta chains were sequenced from one sample in a study of blood T cell repertoires in COVID-19. The method was immunoSEQ multiplex PCR; TCRdb's version includes in-frame clones alone and lacks a portion of them. This table has 200,000 or so clones, about 81% appearing once. The sample taken for sequencing was peripheral blood. All receptors derive from a man aged 25 to 40 with active or convalescent COVID-19.

This CDR3 reads CASSLDRDYGYTF. For the CDR3, the DNA is TGTGCCAGCAGCTTGGACAGGGACTATGGCTACACCTTC. The chain couples TRBV11-2 to TRBJ1-2, with 8 nucleotides matching TRBD1. Per the germline V gene, CDR1 is SGHAT and CDR2 is FQNNGV. The CDR3 spans 13 residues. J gave up 3 bases and V 3 bases, and 0 bases lay outside the gene matches.

This chain uses TRBV5-4 with TRBJ2-7; TRBD2 aligns across 8 bases. Germline V gene sequence: CDR1 SGHNT, CDR2 YYREEE (reference sequence). Trimming cost V 3 bases and J 10 bases; bases outside gene matches: 15. The CDR3 has 15 amino acids. The CDR3 region is CASSSSGGLAGSQYF. In DNA, the CDR3 is TGTGCCAGCAGCTCTTCCGGGGGGCTAGCGGGTAGTCAGTACTTC.

The chain joins TRBV18 to TRBJ1-2, with D unclear. Per germline, CDR1 KGHSH and CDR2 LQKENI. V lost 3 bases to trimming and J lost 6 bases, with 14 bases between them. The CDR3 loop spans 14 amino acids. CDR3 sequence (DNA): TGTGCCAGCTCACCGGGAGGGCAAGTCAATGGCTACACCTTC. As protein: CASSPGGQVNGYTF.

The V and J genes are TRBV6-5 and TRBJ1-1; 7 bases fit TRBD1. CDR1 and CDR2 (germline): MNHEY, SVGAGI. After removal of 0 bases from V and 11 bases from J, the junction contained 6 bases not matched to a gene. The CDR3 has 13 amino acids. As DNA, the CDR3 is TGTGCCAGCAGTTACTCGGGATCAGGGGGGGCTTTCTTT. It is translated as CASSYSGSGGAFF.

This chain uses TRBV3-1 (or the pseudogene TRBV3-2) with TRBJ2-7, with 9 bases that match TRBD2. Unmatched junction bases numbered 7, after V lost 0 bases and J lost 7 bases. The V gene's germline CDR1 is LGHDT and CDR2 YNNKEL (reference sequence). This CDR3 contains 15 residues. In DNA form, the CDR3 reads TGTGCCAGCAGCCAAGATCGGCGGGAGGGAGGGGAGCAGTACTTC. Its translation: CASSQDRREGGEQYF.

The chain carries TRBV9 and TRBJ2-3; TRBD1 matches at 7 bases. Germline V gene data show CDR1 as SGDLS and CDR2 as YYNGEE. The trim removed 0 bases at V and 4 bases at J, leaving 11 bases unmatched. This CDR3 comprises 17 residues. The CDR3: CASSVDGGGQAPDTQYF. The CDR3 region has the DNA TGTGCCAGCAGCGTAGACGGAGGAGGACAGGCCCCAGATACGCAGTATTTT.

The chain employs TRBV9 and TRBJ2-3, with 9 bases identical to TRBD2. This CDR3 has 16 amino acids. CDR1 SGDLS and CDR2 YYNGEE come from the germline V gene. Unmatched junction bases numbered 8, after V lost 5 bases and J lost 1 base. CDR3 sequence (DNA): TGTGCCAGCAGTGCATTGGGCGGGGGGGGCACAGATACGCAGTATTTT. Translation: CASSALGGGGTDTQYF.

V and J are TRBV7-2 and TRBJ2-7; 9 positions match TRBD2. With 3 bases clipped from V and 2 bases from J, the junction kept 8 bases outside the gene matches. The CDR3 runs to 16 residues. Germline V lookup: CDR1 SGHTA, CDR2 FQGNSA. The CDR3 region has the DNA TGTGCCAGCAGCTTTTCAGCGGGAGGAACCACCTACGAGCAGTACTTC. This sequence encodes CASSFSAGGTTYEQYF.

The gene calls are TRBV28 and TRBJ2-7, with D maybe TRBD1 (5 bases). Trimming left V 5 bases short and J 2 bases short, with 10 bases between. Germline lookup yields CDR1 MDHEN and CDR2 SYDVKM. The CDR3 spans 13 residues. CDR3 nucleotides: TGTGCCAGCAGTGCTGTCAGGGCCTACGAGCAGTACGTC. Translation: CASSAVRAYEQYV.

This chain joins TRBV5-6 and TRBJ1-5, with no clear D. V was pared by 1 base and J by 0 bases, with 8 bases between. Per germline, CDR1 SGHDT and CDR2 YYEEEE. The CDR3 covers 15 residues. In nucleotides, the CDR3 is TGTGCCAGCAGCTTGAGAGGAGATAGCAATCAGCCCCAGCATTTT. It codes for CASSLRGDSNQPQHF.

The J gene is TRBJ1-2, the V gene TRBV5-1, with a possible D match to TRBD1 (6 bases). V was trimmed by 0 bases and J by 3 bases, leaving 12 bases between them. CDR3 length equals 15 residues. Per germline, CDR1 SGHRS and CDR2 YFSETQ. The CDR3 reads CASSLGVGGDYGYTF. The CDR3 nucleotides are TGCGCCAGCAGCTTGGGCGTAGGGGGAGACTATGGCTACACCTTC.

The chain is built from TRBV2 and TRBJ2-7; D is ambiguous. Germline CDR1 reads SNHLY; CDR2 reads FYNNEI. The CDR3 is 13 residues long. The V end lost 1 base, the J end lost 3 bases, and 7 bases lay between the germline ends. The CDR3 nucleotides are TGTGCCAGCAGTGAAGGCGAATACTACGAGCAGTACTTC. As protein: CASSEGEYYEQYF.